Sequencing of this T cell receptor beta chain was carried out in a study of human T cells and chemical hapten exposure. The wider study: Diphenylcyclopropenone was administered weekly to the scalp of patients throughout the approximately 23-week study. Chiefly female patients presented with alopecia areata, totalis or universalis.

Worth noting for this clonotype: Its antigen is currently unknown.

Germline values: CDR1 SGHTA, CDR2 FQGTGA. The CDR3 loop spans 15 amino acids. Deletions cut 3 bases from V and 2 bases from J, with 12 bases between. TCRdb re-called the RACE reads with MiXCR, one entry per CDR3 protein. The table includes 60,000 to 70,000 distinct CDR3 sequences, 9.5% to 12% detected once. Time point described: pre-sensitization, week 0. This sample's treatment: therapeutic diphenylcyclopropenone sensitization with weekly scalp DPC. Overall study findings and caveats: While controls formed fewer of them, expanded TCRs formed significantly more large CDR3 similarity clusters. Donors had alopecia, so their immune response may differ from healthy people's.

The J gene is TRBJ2-3, the V gene TRBV7-3; the D gene is possibly TRBD2 (6 bases). The sequencing used whole blood, collected in connection with sensitization to the hapten diphenylcyclopropenone (DPC). The TCR was taken from a woman in her forties or fifties with alopecia areata. Some clones in this sample may be carry-over from other donors' samples. The CDR3 DNA follows: TGTGCCAGCAGCTTTGGAGGGAGAGTCACAGATACGCAGTATTTT. Its protein is CASSFGGRVTDTQYF.